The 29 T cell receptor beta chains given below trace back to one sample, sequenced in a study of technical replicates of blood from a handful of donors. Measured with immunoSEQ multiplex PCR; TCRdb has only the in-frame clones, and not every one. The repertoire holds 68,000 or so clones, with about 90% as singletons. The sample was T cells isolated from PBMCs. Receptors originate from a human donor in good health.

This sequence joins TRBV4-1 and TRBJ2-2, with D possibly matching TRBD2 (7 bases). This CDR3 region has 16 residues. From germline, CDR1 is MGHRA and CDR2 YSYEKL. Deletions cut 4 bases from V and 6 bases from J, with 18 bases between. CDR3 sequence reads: CASSPGRGHLAGELFF. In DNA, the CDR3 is TGCGCCAGCAGCCCGGGGCGGGGGCATTTAGCCGGGGAGCTGTTTTTT.

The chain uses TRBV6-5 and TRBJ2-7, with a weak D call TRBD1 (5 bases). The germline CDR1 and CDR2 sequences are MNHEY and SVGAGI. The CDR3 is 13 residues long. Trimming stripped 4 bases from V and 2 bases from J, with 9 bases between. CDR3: CASSLGPTYEQYF. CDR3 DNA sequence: TGTGCCAGCAGTTTGGGGCCAACCTACGAGCAGTACTTC.

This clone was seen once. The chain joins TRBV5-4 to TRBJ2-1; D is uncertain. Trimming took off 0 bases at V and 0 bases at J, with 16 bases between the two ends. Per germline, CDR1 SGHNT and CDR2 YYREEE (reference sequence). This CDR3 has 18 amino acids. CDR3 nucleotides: TGTGCCAGCAGCTTGGGTTTGTCTCTCCTGAGCTCCTACAATGAGCAGTTCTTC. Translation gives CASSLGLSLLSSYNEQFF.

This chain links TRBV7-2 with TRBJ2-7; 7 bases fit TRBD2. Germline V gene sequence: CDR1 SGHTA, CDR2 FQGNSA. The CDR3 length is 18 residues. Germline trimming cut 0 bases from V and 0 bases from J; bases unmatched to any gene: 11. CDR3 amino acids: CASSLAPGGYSLSYEQYF. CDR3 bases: TGTGCCAGCAGCTTAGCCCCGGGAGGCTACTCCCTCTCCTACGAGCAGTACTTC. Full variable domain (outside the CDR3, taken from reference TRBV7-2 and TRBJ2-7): GAGVSQSPSNKVTEKGKDVELRCDPISGHTALYWYRQSLGQGLEFLIYFQGNSAPDKSGLPSDRFSAERTGGSVSTLTIQRTQQEDSAVYLCASSLAPGGYSLSYEQYFGPGTRLTVT.

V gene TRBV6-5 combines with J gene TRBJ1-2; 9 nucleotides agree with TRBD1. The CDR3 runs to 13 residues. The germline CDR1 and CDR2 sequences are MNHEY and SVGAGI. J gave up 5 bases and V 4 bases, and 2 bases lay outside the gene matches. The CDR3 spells CASSWGQGYGYTF. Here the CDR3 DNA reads TGTGCCAGCAGTTGGGGACAGGGATATGGCTACACCTTC.

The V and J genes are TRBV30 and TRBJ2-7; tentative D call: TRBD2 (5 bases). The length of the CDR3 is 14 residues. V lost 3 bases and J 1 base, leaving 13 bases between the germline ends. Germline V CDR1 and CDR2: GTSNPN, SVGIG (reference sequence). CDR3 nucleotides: TGTGCCTGGAGATCGAGCGGTTGGTCCTACGAGCAGTACTTC. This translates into CAWRSSGWSYEQYF.

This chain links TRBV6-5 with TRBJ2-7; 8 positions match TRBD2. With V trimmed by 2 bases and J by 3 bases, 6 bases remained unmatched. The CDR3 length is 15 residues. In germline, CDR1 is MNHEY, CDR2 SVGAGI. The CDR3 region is CASSYKAGEVYEQYF. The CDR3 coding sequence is TGTGCCAGCAGTTACAAAGCGGGAGAGGTCTACGAGCAGTACTTC.

This CDR3 reads CASSHSGTSPMEQYF. CDR3 nucleotide sequence: TGTGCCAGTAGCCACTCCGGGACTAGCCCTATGGAGCAGTACTTC. The V call is TRBV19, the J call TRBJ2-7; TRBD2 matches 9 bases. CDR3 size: 15 residues. Germline V gives CDR1 LNHDA, CDR2 SQIVND (reference sequence). The ends lost 6 bases at V and 7 bases at J; junction bases unmatched: 13.

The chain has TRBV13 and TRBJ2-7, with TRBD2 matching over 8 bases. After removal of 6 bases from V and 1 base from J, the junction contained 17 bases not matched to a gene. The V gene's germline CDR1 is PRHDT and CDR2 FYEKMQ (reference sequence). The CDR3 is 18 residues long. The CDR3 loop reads CASSSKLHLAGGSYEQYF. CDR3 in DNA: TGTGCCAGCAGTTCAAAACTTCACCTCGCGGGAGGATCCTACGAGCAGTACTTC.

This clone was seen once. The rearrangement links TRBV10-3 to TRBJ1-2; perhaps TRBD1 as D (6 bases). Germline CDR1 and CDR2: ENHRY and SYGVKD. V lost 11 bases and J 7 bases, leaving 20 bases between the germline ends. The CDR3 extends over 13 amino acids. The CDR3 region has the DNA TGTGCCTCGCATGTTGGGGGCTTGGGTGGCTACACCTTC. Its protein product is CASHVGGLGGYTF.

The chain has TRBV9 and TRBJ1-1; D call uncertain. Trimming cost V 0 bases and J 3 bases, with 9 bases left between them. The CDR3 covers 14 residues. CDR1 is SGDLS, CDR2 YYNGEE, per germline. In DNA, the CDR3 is TGTGCCAGCAGCGTAGGAGGGAGACACACTGAAGCTTTCTTT. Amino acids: CASSVGGRHTEAFF.

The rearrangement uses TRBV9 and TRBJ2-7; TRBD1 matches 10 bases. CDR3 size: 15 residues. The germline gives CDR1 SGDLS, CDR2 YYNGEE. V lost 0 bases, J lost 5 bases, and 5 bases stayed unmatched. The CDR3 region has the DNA TGTGCCAGCAGCGTAGAAGGACAGGGGGGCAACGAGCAGTACTTC. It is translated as CASSVEGQGGNEQYF. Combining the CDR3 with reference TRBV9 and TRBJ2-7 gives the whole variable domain DSGVTQTPKHLITATGQRVTLRCSPRSGDLSVYWYQQSLDQGLQFLIQYYNGEERAKGNILERFSAQQFPDLHSELNLSSLELGDSALYFCASSVEGQGGNEQYFGPGTRLTVT.

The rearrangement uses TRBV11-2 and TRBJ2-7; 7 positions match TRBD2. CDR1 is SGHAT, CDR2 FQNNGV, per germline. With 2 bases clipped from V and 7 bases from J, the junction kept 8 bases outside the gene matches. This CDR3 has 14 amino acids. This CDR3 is CASSLTAGVKEQYF. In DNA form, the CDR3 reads TGTGCCAGCAGCTTAACGGCGGGAGTGAAGGAGCAGTACTTC.

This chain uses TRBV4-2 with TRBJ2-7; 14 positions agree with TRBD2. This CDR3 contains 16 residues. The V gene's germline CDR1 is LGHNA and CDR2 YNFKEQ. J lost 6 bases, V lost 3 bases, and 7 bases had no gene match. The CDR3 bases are TGTGCCAGCAGCCAGGAGGGGACTAGCGGGAGTTTCGAGCAGTACTTC. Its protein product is CASSQEGTSGSFEQYF.

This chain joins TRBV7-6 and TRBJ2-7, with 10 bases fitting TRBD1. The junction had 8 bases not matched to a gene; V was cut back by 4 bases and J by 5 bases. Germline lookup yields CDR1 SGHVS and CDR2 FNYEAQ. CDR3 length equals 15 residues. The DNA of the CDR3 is TGTGCCAGCAGCTCGCCGGGACAGGGGCGCAACGAGCAGTACTTC. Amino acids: CASSSPGQGRNEQYF.

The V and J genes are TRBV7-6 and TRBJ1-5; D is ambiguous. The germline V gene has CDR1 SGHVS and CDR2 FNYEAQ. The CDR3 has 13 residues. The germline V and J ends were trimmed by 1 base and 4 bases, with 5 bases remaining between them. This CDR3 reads CASSLDLNQPQHF. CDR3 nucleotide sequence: TGTGCCAGCAGCTTAGATCTTAATCAGCCCCAGCATTTT.

CDR3 loop: CASSSQGGSNTEAFF. CDR3 nucleotide sequence: TGTGCCAGCAGCTCCCAGGGTGGCAGTAACACTGAAGCTTTCTTT. The chain uses TRBV7-8 and TRBJ1-1; weak D call: TRBD1 (5 bases). The CDR3 extends over 15 amino acids. V lost 4 bases to trimming and J lost 2 bases, with 14 bases between them. CDR1 is SGHVS, CDR2 FQNEAQ, per germline.

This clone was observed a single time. The CDR3 sequence: CASRVGSANYGYTF. The CDR3 DNA sequence: TGTGCCAGCAGGGTTGGCTCAGCTAACTATGGCTACACCTTC. The chain recombines TRBV5-4 with TRBJ1-2; no definite D call. The germline CDR1 and CDR2 sequences are SGHNT and YYREEE (reference sequence). There are 14 residues in the CDR3. The ends were cut back, 5 bases at V and 0 bases at J, with 11 bases in the middle.

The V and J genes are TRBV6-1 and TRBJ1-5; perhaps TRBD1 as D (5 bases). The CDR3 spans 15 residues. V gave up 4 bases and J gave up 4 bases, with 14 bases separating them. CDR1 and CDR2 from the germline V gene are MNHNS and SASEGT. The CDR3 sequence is CASSGRQISNQPQHF. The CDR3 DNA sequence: TGTGCCAGCAGTGGCCGACAGATCTCTAATCAGCCCCAGCATTTT.

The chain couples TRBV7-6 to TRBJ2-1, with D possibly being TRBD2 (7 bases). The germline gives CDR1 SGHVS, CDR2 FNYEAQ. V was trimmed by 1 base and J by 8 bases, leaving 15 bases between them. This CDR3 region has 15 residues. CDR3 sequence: CASSLVGGRVDEQFF. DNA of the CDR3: TGTGCCAGCAGCTTAGTAGGGGGGAGGGTCGATGAGCAGTTCTTC.

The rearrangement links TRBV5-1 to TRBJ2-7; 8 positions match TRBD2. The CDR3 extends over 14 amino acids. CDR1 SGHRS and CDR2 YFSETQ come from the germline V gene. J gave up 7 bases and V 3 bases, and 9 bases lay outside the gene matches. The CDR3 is CASSSQREIGEQYF. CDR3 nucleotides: TGCGCCAGCAGCTCCCAGCGGGAGATAGGTGAGCAGTACTTC.

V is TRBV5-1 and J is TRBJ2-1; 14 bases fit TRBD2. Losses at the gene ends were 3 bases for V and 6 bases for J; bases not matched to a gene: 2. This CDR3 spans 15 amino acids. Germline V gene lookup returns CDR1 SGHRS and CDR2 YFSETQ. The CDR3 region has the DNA TGCGCCAGCAGCTCCGGGACTAGCGGGAGCAATGAGCAGTTCTTC. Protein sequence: CASSSGTSGSNEQFF.

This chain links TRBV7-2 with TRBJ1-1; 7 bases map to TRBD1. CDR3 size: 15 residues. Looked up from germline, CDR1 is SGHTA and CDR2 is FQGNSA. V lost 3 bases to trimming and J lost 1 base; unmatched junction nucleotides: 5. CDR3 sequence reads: CASSFSGTANTEAFF. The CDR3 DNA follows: TGTGCCAGCAGCTTTTCCGGGACAGCGAACACTGAAGCTTTCTTT.

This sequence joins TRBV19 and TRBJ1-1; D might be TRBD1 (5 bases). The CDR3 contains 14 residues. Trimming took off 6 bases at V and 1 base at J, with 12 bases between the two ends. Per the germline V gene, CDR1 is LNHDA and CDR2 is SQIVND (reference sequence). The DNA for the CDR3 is TGTGCCAGTAGATACGACAGTGGGAACACTGAAGCTTTCTTT. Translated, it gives CASRYDSGNTEAFF.

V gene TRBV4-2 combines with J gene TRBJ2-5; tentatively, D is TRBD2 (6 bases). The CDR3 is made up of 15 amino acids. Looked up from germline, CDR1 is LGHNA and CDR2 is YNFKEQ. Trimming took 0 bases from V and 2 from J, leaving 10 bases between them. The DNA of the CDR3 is TGTGCCAGCAGCCAAGATGATCTAGCGCAAGAGACCCAGTACTTC. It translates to CASSQDDLAQETQYF.

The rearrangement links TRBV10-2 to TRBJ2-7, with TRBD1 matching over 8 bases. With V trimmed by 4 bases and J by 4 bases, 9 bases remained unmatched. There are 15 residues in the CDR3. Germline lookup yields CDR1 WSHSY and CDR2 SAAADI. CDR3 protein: CASSALGTGVYEQYF. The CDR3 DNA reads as TGCGCCAGCAGTGCATTAGGGACAGGAGTTTACGAGCAGTACTTC.

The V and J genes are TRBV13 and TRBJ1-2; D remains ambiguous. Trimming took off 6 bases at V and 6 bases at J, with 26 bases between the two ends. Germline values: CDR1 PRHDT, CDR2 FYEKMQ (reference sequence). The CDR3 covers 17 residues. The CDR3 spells CASRDLTYFGGQHGYTF. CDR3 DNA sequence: TGTGCCAGCAGGGATTTAACATACTTTGGCGGCCAGCATGGCTACACCTTC. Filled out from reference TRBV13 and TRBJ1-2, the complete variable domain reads AAGVIQSPRHLIKEKRETATLKCYPIPRHDTVYWYQQGPGQDPQFLISFYEKMQSDKGSIPDRFSAQQFSDYHSELNMSSLELGDSALYFCASRDLTYFGGQHGYTFGSGTRLTVV.

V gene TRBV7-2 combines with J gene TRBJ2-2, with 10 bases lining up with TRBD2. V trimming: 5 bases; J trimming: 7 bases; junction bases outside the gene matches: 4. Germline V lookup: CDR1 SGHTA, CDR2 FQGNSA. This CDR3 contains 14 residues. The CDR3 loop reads CASSPGLAIGELFF. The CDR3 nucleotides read TGTGCCAGCAGCCCGGGACTAGCGATCGGGGAGCTGTTTTTT.

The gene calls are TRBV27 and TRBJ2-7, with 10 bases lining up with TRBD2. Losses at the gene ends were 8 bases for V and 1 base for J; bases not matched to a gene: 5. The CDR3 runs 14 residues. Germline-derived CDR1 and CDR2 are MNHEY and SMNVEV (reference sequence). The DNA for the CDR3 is TGTGCCAGCGGAACTAGCGGGGTTTCCTACGAGCAGTACTTC. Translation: CASGTSGVSYEQYF.